This TCR beta chain was retrieved from a study of technical replicates of blood from several donors. Sequencing used immunoSEQ multiplex PCR; TCRdb keeps in-frame clones, though not all of them. The top ten clones hold about 0.36% of a sample with over 80,000 clones, 90% to 97% of them seen once. CDR3 length: 16 residues. J lost 5 bases, V lost 6 bases, and 12 bases had no gene match. CDR1 and CDR2 (germline): LNHDA, SQIVND (reference sequence). The gene calls are TRBV19 and TRBJ2-5; the match to TRBD2 covers 10 bases. The source material was T cells isolated from PBMCs. This TCR was recovered from a human donor in good health. CDR3 nucleotide sequence: TGTGCCAGTAGCCCTGGACTAGCGGAACTAACCGAGACCCAGTACTTC. It encodes CASSPGLAELTETQYF.